This TCR beta chain was profiled in a study of shared clonotypes between healthy human individuals (dated by TCRdb to the early 2020s). Background on the whole study: A couple of women and a few men aged 18 to 49 years were included in the cohort. For each donor, CD4 naive and CD4 memory were each run on three plates, CD8 naive on two plates, and CD8 memory on one plate. To estimate repertoire size and how much clonotypes are shared between individuals, the study performed deep sequencing of blood TCR repertoires from 4 to 6 healthy adults. Different laboratories and diverse techniques were used to prepare libraries and sequence TCR repertoires, to increase sequencing depth and limit assay-specific biases. Each donor's leukapheresis produced roughly between roughly 0.85 and 9 billion PBMCs.

With respect to this clone: It has no known antigen specificity. An end of the junction does not agree with germline; a read error may underlie this.

The germline V gene yields SGHDT for CDR1 and YYEEEE for CDR2. Reading from cysteine to phenylalanine, the CDR3 counts 12 amino acids. Just the 36-base CDR3 DNA is kept, in frame starting at base 1. Using the deep immunoSEQ assay, TCR CDR3 regions were amplified from genomic DNA by multiplex PCR. For each cell subset, the extracted genomic DNA was distributed evenly across all wells of several immunoSEQ 96-well plates, and each plate served as one replicate. Each replicate PCR for sorted subsets received roughly 0.2 ug genomic DNA, equal to tens of thousands of T cell genomes. The purified libraries were quantified using a Qubit 3.0 fluorometer, sized with a Bioanalyzer 2100, and then quantified again using the KAPA Library Quantification kit. Each immunoSEQ 96-well plate was sequenced on its own single-read 150-cycle Illumina NextSeq 550 flow cell. On the study's bioinformatics: Because the immunoSEQ output included only junctional sequences and no quality scores, the filtering could not be the same as the filtering used for full-length reads. To assign V/J genes and CDR3, sequences were annotated using PyIR, a Python wrapper for IgBLAST v1.9, with IMGT germline references. Reads with weak V/J assignments (E-value above 1e-6), missing CDR3, stop codons, out-of-frame junctions, or ambiguous translated residues were removed. V3J clonotypes were defined by identical inferred V gene, J gene, and CDR3 amino acid sequence. The percentage overlap between two repertoires was calculated by dividing the number of shared unique clonotypes by the size of the smaller repertoire. RTK rarefaction, the Chao1 estimator, and Recon v2.1 estimates of unobserved clonotypes were used to assess repertoire richness. For all TCRbeta clonotypes obtained by the gDNA method from four donors, generation probabilities were computed with OLGA. TCRdb took this table from immuneACCESS and kept in-frame rearrangements with V and J called. Such tables lack part of the clones; where checked against another copy, unresolved V genes explain under half of the gap, and the rest is unexplained. The DNA was the basis for D and trimming; V, J and clone size are from that table. The sample table records almost 700,000 clones; 90% to 95% of these occur just once. The ten largest clonotypes hold approximately 24% of the sample.

CD8 naive samples were obtained by positive selection for CCR7 among CD45RO-negative cells, yielding a CD45RA+CCR7+ population from which TemRA cells were excluded. Donors were healthy HIV-negative adults with no recently reported acute infections or vaccinations. Every donor was a Caucasian adult living in Nashville, Tennessee, USA. Blood was collected by leukapheresis, and PBMCs were isolated by Ficoll-Histopaque density gradient centrifugation and then cryopreserved in liquid nitrogen vapor phase. Analytical flow cytometry was used to check the purity and quantity of every magnetically sorted T cell population. From each sorted fraction, genomic DNA was isolated and quantified by UV absorbance on a Nanodrop 2000c. The investigation overall reported the following: Only blood was sampled, and tissue TCR repertoires likely differ from those in blood. Incomplete sequencing was indicated by rarefaction of sorted-subset datasets, despite the large sequencing depth. Pairwise subsampling indicated that sequencing depth was expected to affect the degree of clonotype sharing among donors. Naive subsets generally had larger estimated clonotype richness than memory subsets did. Higher generation probabilities were observed for clonotypes shared by all four sorted-subset donors than for non-shared clonotypes. Sharing across a few donors was observed for about 5% of naive CD4, about 3.2% of naive CD8, over 2% of memory CD4, and roughly 0.4% of memory CD8 clonotypes. The small number of donors limited the genetic and exposure-history diversity represented.

This TCR was recovered from a man younger than 45 in good health. Sequences were obtained from naive CD8+ T cells sorted from blood. The cell subset or site label of this sample denotes: CD45RA+CCR7+. The chain was built from TRBV5-6 and TRBJ2-7; the D gene is unclear. The sequence in DNA is TGTGCCAGCAGTTTGGGCGACTACGAGCAGTACTTC. Its protein reads: CASSLGDYEQYF.